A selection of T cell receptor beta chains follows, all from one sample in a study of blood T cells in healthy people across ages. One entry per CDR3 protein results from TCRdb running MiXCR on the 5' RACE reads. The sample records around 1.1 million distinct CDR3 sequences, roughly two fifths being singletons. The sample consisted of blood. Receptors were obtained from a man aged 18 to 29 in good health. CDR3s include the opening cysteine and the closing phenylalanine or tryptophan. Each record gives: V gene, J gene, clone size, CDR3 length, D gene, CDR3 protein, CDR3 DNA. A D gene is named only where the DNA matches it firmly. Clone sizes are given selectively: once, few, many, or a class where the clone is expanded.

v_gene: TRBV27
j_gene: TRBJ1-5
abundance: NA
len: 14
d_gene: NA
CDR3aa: CASSLGGDYQPQHF
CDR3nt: TGTGCCAGCAGTTTGGGGGGGGACTATCAGCCCCAGCATTTT

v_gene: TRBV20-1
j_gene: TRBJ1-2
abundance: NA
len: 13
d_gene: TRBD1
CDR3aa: CSSSSEGADGYTF
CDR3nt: TGCAGTTCTAGTTCCGAGGGGGCTGATGGCTACACCTTC

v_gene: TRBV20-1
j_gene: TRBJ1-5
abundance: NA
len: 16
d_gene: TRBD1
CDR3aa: CSARVAGQGLPRPQHF
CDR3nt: TGCAGTGCTAGAGTTGCAGGACAGGGACTACCTCGGCCCCAGCATTTT

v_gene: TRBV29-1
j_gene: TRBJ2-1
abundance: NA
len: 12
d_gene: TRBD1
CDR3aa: CSTGTGGGEQFF
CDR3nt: TGCAGCACCGGAACAGGGGGAGGTGAGCAGTTCTTC

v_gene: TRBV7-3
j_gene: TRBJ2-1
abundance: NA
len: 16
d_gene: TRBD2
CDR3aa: CASSLGGGSRYKEQFF
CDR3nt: TGTGCCAGCAGCTTAGGCGGGGGGTCACGTTACAAGGAGCAGTTCTTC

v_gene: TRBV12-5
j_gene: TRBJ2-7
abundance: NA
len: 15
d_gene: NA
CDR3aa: CASGLSGVRYNEQYF
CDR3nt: TGTGCTAGTGGTTTATCAGGGGTTCGGTACAATGAGCAGTACTTC

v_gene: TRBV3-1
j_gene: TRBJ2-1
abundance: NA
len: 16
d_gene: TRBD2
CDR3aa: CASSQELSGGNNEQFF
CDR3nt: TGTGCCAGCAGCCAAGAGCTTAGCGGGGGGAACAATGAGCAGTTCTTC

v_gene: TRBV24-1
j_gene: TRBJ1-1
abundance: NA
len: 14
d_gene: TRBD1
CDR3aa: CATSDAGTGAEAFF
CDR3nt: TGTGCCACCAGTGATGCCGGGACAGGGGCTGAAGCTTTCTTT

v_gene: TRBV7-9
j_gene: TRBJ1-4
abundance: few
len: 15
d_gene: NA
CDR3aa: CASSLVVSLREKLFF
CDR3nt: TGTGCCAGCAGCTTAGTAGTATCACTGCGGGAAAAACTGTTTTTT

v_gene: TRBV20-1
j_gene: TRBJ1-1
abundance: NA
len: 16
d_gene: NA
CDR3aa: CSANQAGTAMNTEAFF
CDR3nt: TGCAGTGCAAATCAAGCCGGGACGGCTATGAACACTGAAGCTTTCTTT

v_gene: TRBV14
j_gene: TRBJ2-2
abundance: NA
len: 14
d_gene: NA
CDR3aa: CASRRGPGTGELFF
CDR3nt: TGTGCCAGCAGGCGGGGCCCGGGCACCGGGGAGCTGTTTTTT

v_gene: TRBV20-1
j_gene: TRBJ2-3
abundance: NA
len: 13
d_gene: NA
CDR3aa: CSAKSGFTDTQYF
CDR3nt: TGCAGTGCTAAATCTGGCTTTACAGATACGCAGTATTTT

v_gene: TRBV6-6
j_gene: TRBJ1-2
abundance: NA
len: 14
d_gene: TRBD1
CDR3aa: CASSARQGDYGYTF
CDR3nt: TGTGCCAGCAGTGCCAGACAGGGAGACTATGGCTACACCTTC

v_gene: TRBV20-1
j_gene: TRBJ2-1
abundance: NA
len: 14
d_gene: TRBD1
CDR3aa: CSAPGTGTSDEQFF
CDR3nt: TGCAGTGCTCCCGGGACAGGGACGTCGGATGAGCAGTTCTTC

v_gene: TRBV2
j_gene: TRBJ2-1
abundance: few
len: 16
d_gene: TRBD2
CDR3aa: CASSEGLAGGQNEQFF
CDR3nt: TGTGCCAGCAGTGAAGGACTAGCGGGGGGGCAAAATGAGCAGTTCTTC

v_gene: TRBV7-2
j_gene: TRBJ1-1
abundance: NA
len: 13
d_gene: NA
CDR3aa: CASSVGGLYEAFF
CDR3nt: TGTGCCAGCAGCGTAGGGGGGTTATACGAAGCTTTCTTT

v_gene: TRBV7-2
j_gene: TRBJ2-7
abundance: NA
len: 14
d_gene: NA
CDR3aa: CASSLSRDGYEQYF
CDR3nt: TGTGCCAGCAGCTTATCCCGGGACGGCTACGAGCAGTACTTC

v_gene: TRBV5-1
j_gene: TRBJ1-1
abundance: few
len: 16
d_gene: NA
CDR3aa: CASSLGLAVGGTEAFF
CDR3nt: TGCGCCAGCAGCTTGGGGCTAGCTGTGGGGGGCACTGAAGCTTTCTTT

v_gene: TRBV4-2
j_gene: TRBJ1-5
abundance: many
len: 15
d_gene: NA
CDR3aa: CASSQGGHGDQPQHF
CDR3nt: TGTGCCAGCAGCCAAGGAGGACACGGAGATCAGCCCCAGCATTTT

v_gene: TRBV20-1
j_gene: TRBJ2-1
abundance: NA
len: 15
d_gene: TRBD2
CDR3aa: CSAPPSGGGYNEQFF
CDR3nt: TGCAGTGCTCCACCCTCCGGGGGGGGTTACAATGAGCAGTTCTTC

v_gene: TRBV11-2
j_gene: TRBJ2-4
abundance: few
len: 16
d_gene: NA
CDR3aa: CASSLVRGQAKNIQYF
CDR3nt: TGTGCCAGCAGCTTAGTGAGGGGCCAGGCCAAAAACATTCAGTACTTC

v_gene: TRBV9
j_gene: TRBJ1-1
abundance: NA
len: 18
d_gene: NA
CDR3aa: CASSPRGGTEIFNTEAFF
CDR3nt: TGTGCCAGCAGCCCTAGAGGAGGGACGGAAATTTTTAACACTGAAGCTTTCTTT

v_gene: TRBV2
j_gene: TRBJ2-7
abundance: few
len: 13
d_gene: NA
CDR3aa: CASSVEGTEAQYF
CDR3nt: TGTGCCAGCAGTGTAGAGGGTACAGAGGCGCAGTACTTC

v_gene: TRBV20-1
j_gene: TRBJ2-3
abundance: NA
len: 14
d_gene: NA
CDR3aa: CSAPRGISTDTQYF
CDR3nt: TGCAGTGCACCCCGGGGGATTAGCACAGATACGCAGTATTTT

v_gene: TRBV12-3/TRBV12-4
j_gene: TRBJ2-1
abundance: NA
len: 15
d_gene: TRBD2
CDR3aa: CAGSERGGLDNEQFF
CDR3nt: TGTGCCGGCAGTGAGCGGGGGGGCTTGGACAATGAGCAGTTCTTC

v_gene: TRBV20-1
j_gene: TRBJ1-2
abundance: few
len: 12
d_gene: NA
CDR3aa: CSARAGYNGYTF
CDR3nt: TGCAGTGCTAGAGCAGGGTATAATGGCTACACCTTC